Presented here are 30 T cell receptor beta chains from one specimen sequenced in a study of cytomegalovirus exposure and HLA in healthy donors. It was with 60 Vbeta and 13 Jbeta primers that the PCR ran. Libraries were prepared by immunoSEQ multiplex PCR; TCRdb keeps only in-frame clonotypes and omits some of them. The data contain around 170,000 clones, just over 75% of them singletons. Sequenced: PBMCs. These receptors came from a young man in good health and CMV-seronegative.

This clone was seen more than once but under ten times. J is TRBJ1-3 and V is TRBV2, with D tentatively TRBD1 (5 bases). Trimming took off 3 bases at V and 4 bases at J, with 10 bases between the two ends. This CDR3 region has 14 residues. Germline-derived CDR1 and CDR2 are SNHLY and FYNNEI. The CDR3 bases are TGTGCCAGCAGTGATGGGCCAGGGGGAAACACCATATATTTT. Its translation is CASSDGPGGNTIYF.

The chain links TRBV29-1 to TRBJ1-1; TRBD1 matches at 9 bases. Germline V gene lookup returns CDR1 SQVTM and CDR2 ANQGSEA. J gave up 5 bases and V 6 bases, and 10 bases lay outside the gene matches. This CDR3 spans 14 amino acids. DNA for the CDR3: TGCAGCGTCGACCAGGGGACAGGGTTGACTGAAGCTTTCTTT. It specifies CSVDQGTGLTEAFF.

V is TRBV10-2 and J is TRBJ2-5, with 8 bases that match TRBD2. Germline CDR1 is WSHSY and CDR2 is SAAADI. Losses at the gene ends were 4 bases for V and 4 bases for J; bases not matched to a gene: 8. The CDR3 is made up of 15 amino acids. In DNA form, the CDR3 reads TGCGCCAGCAGTGCAGCGGGGGATTGGGGAGAGACCCAGTACTTC. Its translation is CASSAAGDWGETQYF.

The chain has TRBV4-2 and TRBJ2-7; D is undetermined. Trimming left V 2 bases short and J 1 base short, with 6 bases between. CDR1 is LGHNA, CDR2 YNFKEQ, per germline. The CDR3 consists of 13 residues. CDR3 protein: CASSQFGSYEQYF. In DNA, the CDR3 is TGTGCCAGCAGCCAATTCGGTTCCTACGAGCAGTACTTC.

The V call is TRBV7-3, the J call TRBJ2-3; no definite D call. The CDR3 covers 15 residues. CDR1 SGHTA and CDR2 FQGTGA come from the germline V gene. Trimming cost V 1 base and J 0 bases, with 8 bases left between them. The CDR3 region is CASSLIRGSTDTQYF. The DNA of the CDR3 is TGTGCCAGCAGCTTAATACGAGGTAGCACAGATACGCAGTATTTT. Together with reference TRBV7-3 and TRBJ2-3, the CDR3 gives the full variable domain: GAGVSQTPSNKVTEKGKYVELRCDPISGHTALYWYRQSLGQGPEFLIYFQGTGAADDSGLPNDRFFAVRPEGSVSTLKIQRTERGDSAVYLCASSLIRGSTDTQYFGPGTRLTVL.

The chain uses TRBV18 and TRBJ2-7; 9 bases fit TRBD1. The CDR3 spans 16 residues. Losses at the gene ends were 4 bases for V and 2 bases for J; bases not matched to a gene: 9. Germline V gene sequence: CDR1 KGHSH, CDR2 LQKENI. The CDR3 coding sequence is TGTGCCAGCTCACTCCGACCGGGACAGGGTACCTACGAGCAGTACTTC. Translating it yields CASSLRPGQGTYEQYF. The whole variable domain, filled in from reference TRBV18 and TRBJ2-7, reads NAGVMQNPRHLVRRRGQEARLRCSPMKGHSHVYWYRQLPEEGLKFMVYLQKENIIDESGMPKERFSAEFPKEGPSILRIQQVVRGDSAAYFCASSLRPGQGTYEQYFGPGTRLTVT.

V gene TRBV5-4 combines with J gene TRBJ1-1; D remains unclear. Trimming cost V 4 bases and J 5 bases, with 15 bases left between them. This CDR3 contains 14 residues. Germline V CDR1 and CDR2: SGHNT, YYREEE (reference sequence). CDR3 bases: TGTGCCAGCAGCCTGACGGGGAGCAGGACTGAAGCTTTCTTT. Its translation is CASSLTGSRTEAFF.

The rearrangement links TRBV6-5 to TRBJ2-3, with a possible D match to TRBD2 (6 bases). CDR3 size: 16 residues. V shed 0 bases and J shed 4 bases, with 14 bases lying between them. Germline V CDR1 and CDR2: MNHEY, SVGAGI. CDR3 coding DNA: TGTGCCAGCAGTTACTCAAGACTAGTAGAGGCAGATACGCAGTATTTT. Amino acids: CASSYSRLVEADTQYF.

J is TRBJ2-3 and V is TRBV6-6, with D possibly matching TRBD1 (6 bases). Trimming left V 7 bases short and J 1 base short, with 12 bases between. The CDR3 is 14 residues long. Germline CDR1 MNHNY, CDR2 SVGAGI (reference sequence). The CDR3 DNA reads TGTGCCAGCAAAGAGGGGGTGGGCACAGATACGCAGTATTTT. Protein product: CASKEGVGTDTQYF.

The DNA of the CDR3 is TGTGCCAGCAGCTTAGTGGCAGATTCCTACGAGCAGTACTTC. This gives the protein CASSLVADSYEQYF. V and J are TRBV7-9 and TRBJ2-7; the D is unclear. The germline V gene encodes CDR1 SEHNR and CDR2 FQNEAQ (reference sequence). The CDR3 is 14 residues long. The V and J ends lost 1 base and 1 base respectively, with 8 bases between them.

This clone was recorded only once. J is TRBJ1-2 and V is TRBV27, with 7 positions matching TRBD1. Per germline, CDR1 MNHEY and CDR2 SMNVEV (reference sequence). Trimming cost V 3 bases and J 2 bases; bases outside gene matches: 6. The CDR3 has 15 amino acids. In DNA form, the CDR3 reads TGTGCCAGCAGTTTTGTGGGACAGCTCAACTATGGCTACACCTTC. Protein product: CASSFVGQLNYGYTF.

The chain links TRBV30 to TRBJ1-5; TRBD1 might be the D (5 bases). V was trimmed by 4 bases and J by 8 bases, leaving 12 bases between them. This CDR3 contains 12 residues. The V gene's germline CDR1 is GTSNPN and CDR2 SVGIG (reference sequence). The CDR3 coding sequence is TGTGCCTGGACAGGGCCCTGGGAGCCCCAGCATTTT. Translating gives CAWTGPWEPQHF.

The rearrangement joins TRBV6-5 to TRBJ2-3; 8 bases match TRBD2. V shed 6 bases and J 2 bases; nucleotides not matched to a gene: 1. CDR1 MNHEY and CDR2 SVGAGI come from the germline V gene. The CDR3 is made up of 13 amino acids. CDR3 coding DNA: TGTGCCAGCAGGCGGGGGGACACAGATACGCAGTATTTT. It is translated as CASRRGDTDTQYF.

CDR3 residues: CASRPPGQGDSPLHF. DNA of the CDR3: TGTGCCAGCCGACCCCCGGGACAGGGAGATTCACCCCTCCACTTT. The rearrangement joins TRBV6-5 to TRBJ1-6, with 9 nucleotides matching TRBD1. The CDR3 sequence is 15 residues long. The ends lost 8 bases at V and 8 bases at J; junction bases unmatched: 10. Germline V CDR1 and CDR2: MNHEY, SVGAGI.

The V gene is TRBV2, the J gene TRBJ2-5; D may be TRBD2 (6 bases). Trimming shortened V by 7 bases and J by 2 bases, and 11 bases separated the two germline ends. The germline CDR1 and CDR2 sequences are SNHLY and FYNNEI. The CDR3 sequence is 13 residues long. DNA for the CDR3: TGTGCCAGCACGGGGGTGAGGCAAGAGACCCAGTACTTC. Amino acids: CASTGVRQETQYF.

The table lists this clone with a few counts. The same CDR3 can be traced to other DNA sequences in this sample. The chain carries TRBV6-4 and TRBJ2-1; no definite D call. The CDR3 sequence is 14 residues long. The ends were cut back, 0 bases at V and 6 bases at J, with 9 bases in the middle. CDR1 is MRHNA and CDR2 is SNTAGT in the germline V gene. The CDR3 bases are TGTGCCAGCAGTGACTCAGGAGAGGCCAATGAGCAGTTCTTC. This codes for CASSDSGEANEQFF.

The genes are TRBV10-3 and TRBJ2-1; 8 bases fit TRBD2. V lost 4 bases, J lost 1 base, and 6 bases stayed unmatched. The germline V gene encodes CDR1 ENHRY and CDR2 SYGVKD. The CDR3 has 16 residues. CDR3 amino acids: CAISVGGEGSYNEQFF. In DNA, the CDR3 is TGTGCCATCAGTGTCGGGGGGGAGGGTTCCTACAATGAGCAGTTCTTC.

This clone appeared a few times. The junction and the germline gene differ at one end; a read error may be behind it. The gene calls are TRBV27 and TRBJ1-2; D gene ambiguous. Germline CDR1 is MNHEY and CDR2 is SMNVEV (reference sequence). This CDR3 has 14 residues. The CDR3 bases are TGTGCCAGCAGTTTAAGAGGAGGGCGATATGGCTACCCCTTC. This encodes CASSLRGGRYGYPF.

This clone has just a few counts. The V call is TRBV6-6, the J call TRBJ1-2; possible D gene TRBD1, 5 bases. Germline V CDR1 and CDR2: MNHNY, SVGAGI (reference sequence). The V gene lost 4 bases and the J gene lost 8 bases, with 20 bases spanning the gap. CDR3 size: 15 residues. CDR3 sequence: CASSWQRDPQRGYTF. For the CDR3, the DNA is TGTGCCAGCAGTTGGCAGCGGGACCCACAGAGGGGCTACACCTTC.

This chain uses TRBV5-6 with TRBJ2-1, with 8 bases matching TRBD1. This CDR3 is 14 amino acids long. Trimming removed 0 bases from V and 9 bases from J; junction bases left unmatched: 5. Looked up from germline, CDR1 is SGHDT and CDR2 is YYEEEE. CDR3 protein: CASSLAGQGREQFF. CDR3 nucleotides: TGTGCCAGCAGCTTGGCCGGACAGGGACGTGAGCAGTTCTTC.

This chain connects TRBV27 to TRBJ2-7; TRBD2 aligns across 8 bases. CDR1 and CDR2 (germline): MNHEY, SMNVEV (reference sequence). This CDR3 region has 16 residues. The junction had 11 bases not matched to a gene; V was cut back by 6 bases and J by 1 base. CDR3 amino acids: CASSPNPGGLSYEQYF. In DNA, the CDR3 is TGTGCCAGCAGCCCCAACCCGGGGGGGTTGTCCTACGAGCAGTACTTC.

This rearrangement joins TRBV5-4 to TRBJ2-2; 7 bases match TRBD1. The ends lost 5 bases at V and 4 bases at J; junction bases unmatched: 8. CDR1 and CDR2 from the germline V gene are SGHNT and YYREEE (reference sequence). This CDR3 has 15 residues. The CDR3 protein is CASSHTGEGTGELFF. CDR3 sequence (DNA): TGTGCCAGCAGTCATACAGGGGAAGGCACCGGGGAGCTGTTTTTT. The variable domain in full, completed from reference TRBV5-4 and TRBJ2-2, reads ETGVTQSPTHLIKTRGQQVTLRCSSQSGHNTVSWYQQALGQGPQFIFQYYREEENGRGNFPPRFSGLQFPNYSSELNVNALELDDSALYLCASSHTGEGTGELFFGEGSRLTVL.

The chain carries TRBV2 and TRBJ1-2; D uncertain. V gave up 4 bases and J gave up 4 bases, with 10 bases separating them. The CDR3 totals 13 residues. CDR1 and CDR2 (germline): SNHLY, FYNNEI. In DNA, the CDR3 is TGTGCCAGCAGTGTAGGAGCCATCTATGGCTACACCTTC. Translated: CASSVGAIYGYTF.

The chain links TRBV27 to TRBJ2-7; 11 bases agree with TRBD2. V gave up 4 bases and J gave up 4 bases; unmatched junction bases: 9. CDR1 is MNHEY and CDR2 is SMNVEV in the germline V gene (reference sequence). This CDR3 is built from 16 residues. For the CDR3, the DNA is TGTGCCAGCAGTTCAAGAACTAGCGGGAGTCTATACGAGCAGTACTTC. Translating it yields CASSSRTSGSLYEQYF.

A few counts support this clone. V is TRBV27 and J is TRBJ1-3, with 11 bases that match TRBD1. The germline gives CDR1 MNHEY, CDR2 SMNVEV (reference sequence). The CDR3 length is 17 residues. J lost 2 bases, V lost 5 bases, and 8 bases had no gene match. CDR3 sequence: CASSEGWGQGAGNTIYF. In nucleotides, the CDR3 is TGTGCCAGCAGTGAAGGATGGGGACAGGGGGCTGGAAACACCATATATTTT.

CDR3 in amino acids: CAWKVLDREGGYTF. The CDR3 DNA follows: TGTGCCTGGAAAGTGCTGGACAGGGAGGGTGGCTACACCTTC. This chain links TRBV30 with TRBJ1-2; 8 bases agree with TRBD1. This CDR3 has 14 residues. The germline gives CDR1 GTSNPN, CDR2 SVGIG (reference sequence). The V gene end was trimmed by 4 bases and the J gene end by 7 bases; junction bases not matched to a gene: 11.

DNA of the CDR3: TGTGCCAGCAGCCGCGACAGGGCGTTAGCCAAAAACATTCAGTACTTC. It is translated as CASSRDRALAKNIQYF. V is TRBV5-6 and J is TRBJ2-4; 7 bases agree with TRBD1. The germline V gene has CDR1 SGHDT and CDR2 YYEEEE. Trimming took 4 bases from V and 0 from J; bases not matched to a gene: 7. This CDR3 region has 16 residues. Filled out from reference TRBV5-6 and TRBJ2-4, the complete variable domain reads DAGVTQSPTHLIKTRGQQVTLRCSPKSGHDTVSWYQQALGQGPQFIFQYYEEEERQRGNFPDRFSGHQFPNYSSELNVNALLLGDSALYLCASSRDRALAKNIQYFGAGTRLSVL.

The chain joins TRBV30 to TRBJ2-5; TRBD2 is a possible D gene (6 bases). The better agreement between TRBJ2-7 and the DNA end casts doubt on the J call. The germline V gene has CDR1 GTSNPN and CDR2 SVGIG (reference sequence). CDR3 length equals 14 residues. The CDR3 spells CAWSVLAISHEQYF. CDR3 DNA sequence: TGTGCCTGGAGTGTCCTAGCGATTTCCCACGAGCAGTACTTC.

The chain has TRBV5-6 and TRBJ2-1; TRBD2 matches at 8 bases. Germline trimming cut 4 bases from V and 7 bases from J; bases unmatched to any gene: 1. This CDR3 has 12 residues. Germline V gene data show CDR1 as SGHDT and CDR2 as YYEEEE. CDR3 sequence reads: CASSRGGNEQFF. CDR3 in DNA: TGTGCCAGCAGCCGGGGGGGGAATGAGCAGTTCTTC.

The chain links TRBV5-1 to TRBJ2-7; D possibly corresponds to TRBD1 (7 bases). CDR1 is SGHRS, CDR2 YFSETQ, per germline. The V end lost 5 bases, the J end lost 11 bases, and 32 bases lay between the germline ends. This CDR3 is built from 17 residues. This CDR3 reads CASSRGAGGPPLTTEYF. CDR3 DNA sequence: TGCGCCAGCAGTCGGGGCGCAGGGGGGCCCCCCTTAACGACGGAGTACTTC.